The clone carrying this T cell receptor (beta chain) was counted a few times. Its antigen is undetermined. This entry is derived from a study of cytomegalovirus exposure and HLA in healthy donors. Points from the study as a whole: Productive status was seen about 90% or about 30% of the time for most TCR beta V segments in an earlier analysis. Using a false discovery rate of 0.05, a later analysis showed that approximately 18,000 TCR beta sequences were associated with HLA alleles.

The PCR made use of 60 Vbeta and 13 Jbeta primers. Produced via immunoSEQ multiplex PCR; TCRdb's table is partial and in-frame only. Among approximately 150,000 clones listed, approximately 81% were seen once. V lost 8 bases, J lost 1 base, and 13 bases stayed unmatched. The CDR3 is 16 residues long. Germline V gene sequence: CDR1 MRHNA, CDR2 SNTAGT. Though probably carrying unrecorded immune exposures, donors were nominally healthy at sampling. The TCR was taken from a man aged 25 to 40 in good health and CMV-seropositive. The chain is built from TRBV6-4 and TRBJ2-7; 8 positions match TRBD1. The specimen was PBMCs. CDR3 in DNA: TGTGCCAGCGGACAGGGTATTCCTTACCGATCCTACGAGCAGTACGTC. Protein sequence: CASGQGIPYRSYEQYV.